The 4 T cell receptor beta chains listed next were all sequenced from one sample in a study of shared clonotypes between healthy human individuals. Repertoires were generated with immunoSEQ multiplex PCR, while TCRdb's copy carries only in-frame clones and drops some. The top ten hold 1.7% of the sample, which has roughly 760,000 clones, approximately 74% seen once. Sequenced input: memory CD4+ T cells sorted from blood. Subset denoted: CD45RA-negative fraction. The receptors here all came from a woman in her thirties in good health.

This sequence joins TRBV5-1 and TRBJ2-1; a possible D gene is TRBD2 (6 bases). V lost 4 bases, J lost 6 bases, and 11 bases lay in between. The V gene's germline CDR1 is SGHRS and CDR2 YFSETQ. This CDR3 is 13 amino acids long. CDR3 protein: CASSTLAPNEQFF. The DNA of the CDR3 is TGCGCCAGCAGCACACTAGCTCCCAATGAGCAGTTCTTC.

This chain uses TRBV7-2 with TRBJ2-7, with 8 bases fitting TRBD1. The ends lost 4 bases at V and 3 bases at J; junction bases unmatched: 8. Looked up from germline, CDR1 is SGHTA and CDR2 is FQGNSA. The CDR3 runs 15 residues. The CDR3 sequence: CASSSTGTGHYEQYF. CDR3 in DNA: TGTGCCAGCAGCTCCACCGGGACAGGCCACTACGAGCAGTACTTC. Drawing the rest from reference TRBV7-2 and TRBJ2-7, the complete variable domain is GAGVSQSPSNKVTEKGKDVELRCDPISGHTALYWYRQSLGQGLEFLIYFQGNSAPDKSGLPSDRFSAERTGGSVSTLTIQRTQQEDSAVYLCASSSTGTGHYEQYFGPGTRLTVT.

This rearrangement joins TRBV9 to TRBJ2-1; TRBD2 aligns across 8 bases. Looked up from germline, CDR1 is SGDLS and CDR2 is YYNGEE. V gave up 4 bases and J gave up 4 bases; unmatched junction bases: 7. This CDR3 is 15 amino acids long. In DNA form, the CDR3 reads TGTGCCAGCAGCCCGAGCGGGAGTTCTTACAATGAGCAGTTCTTC. This encodes CASSPSGSSYNEQFF.

This clone appeared a few times. The chain couples TRBV9 to TRBJ1-2; D uncertain. V lost 3 bases and J 8 bases, leaving 20 bases between the germline ends. The germline V gene has CDR1 SGDLS and CDR2 YYNGEE. This CDR3 is built from 15 residues. CDR3 sequence (DNA): TGTGCCAGCAGCGCGGATACGTCTCTTCTTCGGGGCTACACCTTC. Amino acids: CASSADTSLLRGYTF.